A selection of T cell receptor beta chains follows, all from one sample in a study of OX40 agonist ivuxolimab in advanced cancers. Here immunoSEQ multiplex PCR was the method, and the copy in TCRdb shows in-frame clones only, minus some. This table holds approximately 94,000 clones, around 90% found once. This sample comprised CD4+ or CD8+ T cells sorted from blood, obtained in a trial of the OX40 agonist ivuxolimab. These receptors were taken from an adult with an advanced solid tumor such as melanoma, head and neck, liver or kidney cancer. Both conserved end residues are trimmed from each CDR3. The order of the fields is V gene, J gene, CDR3 protein.

TRBV2	TRBJ1-1	ASSVGSGTEAF
TRBV6-1	TRBJ2-1	ASTQTSGYYNEQF
TRBV19	TRBJ2-4	ASSKPSSGMAKNIQY
TRBV7-9	TRBJ2-1	ASSKTTRTSGSAGEQF
TRBV6-5	TRBJ2-5	ASRRAGGFAAQY
TRBV2	TRBJ2-3	ASSSGGTGGDTQY
TRBV2	TRBJ2-5	ASNKDNGRAGQETQY
TRBV7-3	TRBJ2-3	ASSPRLSSNTDTQY
TRBV7-2	TRBJ1-3	ASSPLGQISGNTIY
TRBV25-1	TRBJ1-2	ASSETGGGRGYT
TRBV10-3	TRBJ2-7	AISVRPTGEGYEQY
TRBV11-2	TRBJ2-2	ASSFNRDTGELF
TRBV21-1	TRBJ2-4	ATTGTPRDGY
TRBV19	TRBJ2-3	ASSGPGQNSKFASTDTQY
TRBV5-1	TRBJ2-3	ASSLERDTQY
TRBV5-1	TRBJ2-7	ASSLVPGGIPLFEQY
TRBV5-1	TRBJ1-1	ASSPGALNTEAF
TRBV28	TRBJ2-3	ASSPGGRGTDTQY
TRBV20-1	TRBJ1-1	SAEQGSF
TRBV4-2	TRBJ1-4	ASSQVRTTRGYEKLF
TRBV7-6	TRBJ1-1	ASSLNKNTEAF
TRBV7-9	TRBJ1-3	ASSFDRLSGNTIY
TRBV27	TRBJ2-1	ASSPLRGSEQF
TRBV28	TRBJ1-3	ASSFRTGTSGNTIY
TRBV7-3	TRBJ2-2	ASSLRSLGSWNTGELF
TRBV30	TRBJ1-4	AWKGRSVEEKLF
TRBV19	TRBJ2-5	ASSLGTLYQETQY
TRBV4-3	TRBJ2-7	ASSQDGRAHEQY
TRBV28	TRBJ2-7	ASRSDRGGSSYEQY
TRBV6-5	TRBJ1-3	ASSYGRGQGNTIY
TRBV7-2	TRBJ2-1	ASSYLAGANEQF
TRBV4-2	TRBJ2-1	ASSPMVGSGRTLEF
TRBV7-8	TRBJ1-1	ASSMGQFTEAF
TRBV13	TRBJ2-7	ASSLGLGRHEQY
TRBV6-6	TRBJ1-2	ASSYDRVDGYT
TRBV19	TRBJ2-3	ASSIDGSGNTQY
TRBV5-6	TRBJ2-1	ASSLELAVSSYNEQF
TRBV10-3	TRBJ2-7	AISEWASGSDEQY
TRBV27	TRBJ2-3	ASSPTDRVATDTQY
TRBV10-3	TRBJ1-2	AIRQTDFSGYT
TRBV5-1	TRBJ2-1	ASSLQLAGYNEQF
TRBV14	TRBJ2-5	ASSQGRLGAGVRTQY
TRBV28	TRBJ2-5	ASSFEETQY
TRBV18	TRBJ2-2	ASSLDTGAWNTGELF